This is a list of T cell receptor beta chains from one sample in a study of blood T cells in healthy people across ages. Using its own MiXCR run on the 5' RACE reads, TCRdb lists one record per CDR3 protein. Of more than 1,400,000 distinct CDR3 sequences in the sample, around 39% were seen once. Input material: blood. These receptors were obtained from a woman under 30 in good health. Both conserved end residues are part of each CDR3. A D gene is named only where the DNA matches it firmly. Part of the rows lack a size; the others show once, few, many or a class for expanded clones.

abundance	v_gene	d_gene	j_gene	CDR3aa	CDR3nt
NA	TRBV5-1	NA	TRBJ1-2	CASSLVGSTYGYTF	TGCGCCAGCAGCTTGGTTGGCAGTACCTATGGCTACACCTTC
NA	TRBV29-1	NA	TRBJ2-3	CSVEGASDSTDTQYF	TGCAGCGTTGAAGGGGCTAGCGATAGCACAGATACGCAGTATTTT
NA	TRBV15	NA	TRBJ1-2	CATSTGGEGDGYTF	TGTGCCACCAGCACTGGAGGGGAGGGTGATGGCTACACCTTC
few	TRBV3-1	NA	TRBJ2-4	CASSQGSLAKNIQYF	TGTGCCAGCAGCCAGGGCAGTTTAGCCAAAAACATTCAGTACTTC
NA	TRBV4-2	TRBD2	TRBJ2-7	CASSPSGSLDEQYF	TGTGCCAGCAGCCCCAGCGGGAGCCTCGACGAGCAGTACTTC
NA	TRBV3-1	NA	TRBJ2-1	CASSRPQGSSYNEQFF	TGTGCCAGCAGCCGCCCCCAGGGGAGCTCCTACAATGAGCAGTTCTTC
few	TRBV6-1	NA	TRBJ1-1	CASSQKENTEAFF	TGTGCCAGCAGCCAAAAGGAGAACACTGAAGCTTTCTTT
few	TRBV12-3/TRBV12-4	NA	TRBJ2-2	CASSLFRSGTGELFF	TGTGCCAGCAGTTTATTTCGGTCGGGAACCGGGGAGCTGTTTTTT
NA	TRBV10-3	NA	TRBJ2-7	CAIKAVGFYEQYF	TGTGCCATCAAGGCGGTAGGATTCTACGAGCAGTACTTC
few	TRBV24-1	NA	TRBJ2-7	CATSDGTPYNEQYF	TGTGCCACCAGTGATGGGACCCCCTACAATGAGCAGTACTTC
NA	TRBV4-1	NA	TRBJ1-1	CASSQSGGTLNTEAFF	TGCGCCAGCAGCCAGTCGGGGGGGACATTGAACACTGAAGCTTTCTTT
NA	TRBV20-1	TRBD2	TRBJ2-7	CSARVWESGIGEQYF	TGCAGTGCTAGAGTATGGGAGAGCGGGATTGGCGAGCAGTACTTC
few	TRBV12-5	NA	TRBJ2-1	CASGIRINEQFF	TGTGCTAGTGGGATCCGCATCAATGAGCAGTTCTTC
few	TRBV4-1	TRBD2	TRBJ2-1	CASSQEALAARWKQFF	TGCGCCAGCAGCCAAGAGGCACTAGCGGCCCGATGGAAGCAGTTCTTC
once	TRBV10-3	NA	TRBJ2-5	CAISEPGDRVQGQYF	TGTGCCATCAGTGAGCCGGGGGACAGAGTCCAAGGGCAGTACTTC
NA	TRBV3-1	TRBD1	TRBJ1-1	CASSQRGLAPEAFF	TGTGCCAGCAGCCAAAGGGGGCTGGCCCCCGAAGCTTTCTTT